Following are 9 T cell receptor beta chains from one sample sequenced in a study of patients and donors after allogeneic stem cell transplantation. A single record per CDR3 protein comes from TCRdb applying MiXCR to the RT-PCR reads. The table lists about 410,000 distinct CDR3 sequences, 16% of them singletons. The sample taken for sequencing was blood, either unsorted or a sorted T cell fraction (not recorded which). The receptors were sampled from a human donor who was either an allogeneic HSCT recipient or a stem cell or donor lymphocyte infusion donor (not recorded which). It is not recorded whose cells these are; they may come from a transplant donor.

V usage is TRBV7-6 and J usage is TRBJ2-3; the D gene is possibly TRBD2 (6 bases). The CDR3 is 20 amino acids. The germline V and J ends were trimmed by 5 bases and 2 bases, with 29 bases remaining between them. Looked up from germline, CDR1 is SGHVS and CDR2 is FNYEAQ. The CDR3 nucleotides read TGTGCCAGCAGCCAGACCTCGGGACTCAATTACTCCTCCCCCACAGATACGCAGTATTTT. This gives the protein CASSQTSGLNYSSPTDTQYF.

In nucleotides, the CDR3 is TGTGCCAGCAGCCCCATGTATGACTCCTACGAGCAGTACTTC. It codes for CASSPMYDSYEQYF. The rearrangement uses TRBV11-3 and TRBJ2-7; D remains ambiguous. Germline V gene data show CDR1 as SGHNT and CDR2 as YENEEA. The CDR3 runs 14 residues. V was clipped by 5 bases and J by 0 bases, with 11 bases between them.

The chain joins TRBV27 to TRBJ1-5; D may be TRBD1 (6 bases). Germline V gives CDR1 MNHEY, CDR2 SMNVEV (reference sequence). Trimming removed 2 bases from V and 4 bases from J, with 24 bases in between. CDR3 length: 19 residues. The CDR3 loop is CASSLRGVQGGGGNQPQHF. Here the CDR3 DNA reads TGTGCCAGCAGTTTACGAGGGGTTCAAGGGGGTGGGGGTAATCAGCCCCAGCATTTT.

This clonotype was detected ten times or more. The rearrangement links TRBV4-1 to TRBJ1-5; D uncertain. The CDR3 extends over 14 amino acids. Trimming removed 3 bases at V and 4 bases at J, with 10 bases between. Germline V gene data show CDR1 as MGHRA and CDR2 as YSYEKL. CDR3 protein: CASSHISGNQPQHF. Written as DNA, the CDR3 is TGCGCCAGCAGCCACATCAGTGGGAATCAGCCCCAGCATTTT.

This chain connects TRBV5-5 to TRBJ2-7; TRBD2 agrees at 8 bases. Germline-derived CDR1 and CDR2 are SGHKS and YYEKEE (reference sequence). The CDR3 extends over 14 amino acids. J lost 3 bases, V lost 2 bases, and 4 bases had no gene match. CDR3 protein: CASSFGGGDYEQYF. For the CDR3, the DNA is TGTGCCAGCAGCTTCGGGGGGGGGGACTACGAGCAGTACTTC.

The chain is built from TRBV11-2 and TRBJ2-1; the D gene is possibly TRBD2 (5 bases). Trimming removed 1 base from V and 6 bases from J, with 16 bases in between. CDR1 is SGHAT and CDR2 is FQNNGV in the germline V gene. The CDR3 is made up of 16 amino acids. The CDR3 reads CASSLGVGALVNEQFF. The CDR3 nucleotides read TGTGCCAGCAGCTTAGGGGTGGGAGCCCTCGTCAATGAGCAGTTCTTC.

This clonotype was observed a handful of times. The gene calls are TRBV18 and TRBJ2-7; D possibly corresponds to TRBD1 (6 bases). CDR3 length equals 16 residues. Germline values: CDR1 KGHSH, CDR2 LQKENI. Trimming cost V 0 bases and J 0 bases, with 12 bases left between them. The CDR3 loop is CASSPPRLDSSYEQYF. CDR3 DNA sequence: TGTGCCAGCTCACCACCTCGGTTGGACAGCTCCTACGAGCAGTACTTC.

The CDR3 sequence is CASSLGSLGRETQYF. The DNA for the CDR3 is TGTGCCAGCAGCTTAGGTTCCCTAGGAAGGGAGACCCAGTACTTC. V and J are TRBV11-3 and TRBJ2-5; D is unresolved. This CDR3 has 15 residues. CDR1 is SGHNT, CDR2 YENEEA, per germline. Trimming took 1 base from V and 5 from J, leaving 14 bases between them.

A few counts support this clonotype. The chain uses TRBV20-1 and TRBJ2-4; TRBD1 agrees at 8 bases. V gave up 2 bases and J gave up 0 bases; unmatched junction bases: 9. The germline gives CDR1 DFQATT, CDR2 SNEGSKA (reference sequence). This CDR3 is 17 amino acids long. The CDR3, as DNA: TGCAGTGCTAGAACAGACAGGGGCAATTCAGCCAAAAACATTCAGTACTTC. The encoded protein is CSARTDRGNSAKNIQYF.